This TCR beta chain originates from a study of cytomegalovirus exposure and HLA in healthy donors. Generated by immunoSEQ multiplex PCR, the TCRdb table keeps only in-frame clones and is missing some. In the table there are some 190,000 clones, roughly 86% of which are singletons. V gave up 4 bases and J gave up 1 base, with 16 bases separating them. The CDR3 consists of 17 residues. Germline V gene lookup returns CDR1 SEHNR and CDR2 FQNEAQ (reference sequence). The rearrangement uses TRBV7-9 and TRBJ2-2, with D unclear. The sequence derives from a young man in good health and CMV-seropositive. The sample consisted of PBMCs. CDR3 sequence reads: CASSSGPLSLNTGELFF. In DNA form, the CDR3 reads TGTGCCAGCAGCTCAGGACCCCTGTCCCTGAACACCGGGGAGCTGTTTTTT.